One sample yielded the 17 T cell receptor beta chains listed below, sequenced in a study of human T cells and chemical hapten exposure. Via MiXCR, TCRdb re-called the RACE reads, giving one row per CDR3 protein. The table includes approximately 110,000 distinct CDR3 sequences, about 10% detected once. The time point denotes: patch test 1, 2 weeks after DPC sensitization. Noted treatment: therapeutic diphenylcyclopropenone sensitization with weekly scalp DPC. Sequenced material: whole blood, taken in connection with sensitization to the hapten diphenylcyclopropenone (DPC). The source of these receptors is a woman in her 40s with alopecia areata. Some clones in this sample may be carry-over from other donors' samples.

This clonotype was seen ten or more times. V gene TRBV28 combines with J gene TRBJ2-3; 9 positions agree with TRBD1. CDR1 and CDR2 (germline): MDHEN, SYDVKM. This CDR3 comprises 15 residues. After removal of 4 bases from V and 2 bases from J, the junction contained 4 bases not matched to a gene. CDR3 sequence reads: CASSSRTGATDTQYF. CDR3 nucleotides: TGTGCCAGCAGTTCCCGGACAGGGGCCACAGATACGCAGTATTTT.

This clonotype was seen at least ten times. The chain uses TRBV7-2 and TRBJ2-3; 7 bases agree with TRBD2. V was pared by 5 bases and J by 2 bases, with 7 bases of the junction left unmatched. The CDR3 is 15 residues long. CDR1 and CDR2 from the germline V gene are SGHTA and FQGNSA. The CDR3 DNA reads TGTGCCAGCAGCCAAACCGGGACTAACACAGATACGCAGTATTTT. This translates into CASSQTGTNTDTQYF.

The chain carries TRBV5-1 and TRBJ2-5; D uncertain. V lost 0 bases, J lost 8 bases, and 11 bases lay in between. The CDR3 sequence is 13 residues long. Germline CDR1 reads SGHRS; CDR2 reads YFSETQ. The CDR3 DNA sequence: TGCGCCAGCAGCTTGGGGGTCGGTGAAACCCAGTACTTC. Translation: CASSLGVGETQYF. The whole variable domain, remainder taken from reference TRBV5-1 and TRBJ2-5, is KAGVTQTPRYLIKTRGQQVTLSCSPISGHRSVSWYQQTPGQGLQFLFEYFSETQRNKGNFPGRFSGRQFSNSRSEMNVSTLELGDSALYLCASSLGVGETQYFGPGTRLLVL.

This clonotype was found many times. The chain is built from TRBV12-3 or TRBV12-4 and TRBJ2-7; D gene ambiguous. V lost 4 bases and J lost 3, with 13 bases in between. CDR3 length: 14 residues. In DNA form, the CDR3 reads TGTGCCAGCAGTTCCCCCCCTCCGGACTACGAGCAGTACTTC. Translation: CASSSPPPDYEQYF.

The chain has TRBV30 and TRBJ1-1, with a tentative D call TRBD1 (6 bases). The CDR3 totals 14 residues. CDR1 and CDR2 from the germline V gene are GTSNPN and SVGIG (reference sequence). Trimming left V 0 bases short and J 5 bases short, with 13 bases between. In DNA, the CDR3 is TGTGCCTGGAGTGTGCCGGGGGCGAGGACTGAAGCTTTCTTT. It encodes CAWSVPGARTEAFF.

This clonotype appeared a few times. This sequence joins TRBV11-2 and TRBJ1-1; weak D call: TRBD1 (6 bases). This CDR3 region has 14 residues. Deletions cut 4 bases from V and 4 bases from J, with 13 bases between. Per germline, CDR1 SGHAT and CDR2 FQNNGV. In DNA, the CDR3 is TGTGCCAGCAGCTCCACAGGGATAATCACTGAAGCTTTCTTT. Its protein is CASSSTGIITEAFF.

The genes are TRBV12-3 or TRBV12-4 and TRBJ2-3, with D perhaps matching TRBD2 (6 bases). V was trimmed by 5 bases and J by 0 bases, leaving 15 bases between them. CDR3 length: 16 amino acids. The CDR3 sequence is CASSPRGSGSTDTQYF. CDR3 sequence (DNA): TGTGCCAGCAGTCCCCGGGGTAGCGGAAGCACAGATACGCAGTATTTT.

The genes are TRBV6-1 and TRBJ1-1; D uncertain. The V end lost 1 base, the J end lost 0 bases, and 3 bases lay between the germline ends. In germline, CDR1 is MNHNS, CDR2 SASEGT. This CDR3 is built from 13 residues. Written as DNA, the CDR3 is TGTGCCAGCAGTGAAGAGTTGAACACTGAAGCTTTCTTT. This encodes CASSEELNTEAFF.

This clonotype was seen at least ten times. This chain links TRBV5-1 with TRBJ2-5; D might be TRBD1 or TRBD2, each matching 5 bases. Trimming cost V 5 bases and J 3 bases, with 11 bases left between them. Germline V gene lookup returns CDR1 SGHRS and CDR2 YFSETQ. This CDR3 region has 13 residues. CDR3 in DNA: TGCGCCAGCAGTTCCGGGACGAAAGAGACCCAGTACTTC. As protein: CASSSGTKETQYF.

The rearrangement joins TRBV20-1 to TRBJ2-7; 9 bases agree with TRBD2. Germline V gives CDR1 DFQATT, CDR2 SNEGSKA (reference sequence). The V segment lost 6 bases and the J segment 5 bases; nucleotides outside the gene matches: 11. The CDR3 is made up of 14 amino acids. Here the CDR3 DNA reads TGCAGTGCCCCGCCGGAGCGGGAGGCGGACGAGCAGTACTTC. Translating gives CSAPPEREADEQYF.

CDR3 region: CASSLGGLAGVNEQFF. CDR3 sequence (DNA): TGTGCCAGCAGCTTGGGTGGACTAGCGGGGGTCAATGAGCAGTTCTTC. V is TRBV5-4 and J is TRBJ2-1, with TRBD2 matching over 13 bases. CDR3 length: 16 amino acids. Trimming at V came to 0 bases and at J to 6 bases, leaving 3 bases not matched to a gene. Germline V lookup: CDR1 SGHNT, CDR2 YYREEE (reference sequence).

This chain connects TRBV5-1 to TRBJ1-2; 8 positions agree with TRBD1. The CDR3 loop spans 13 amino acids. The germline V gene has CDR1 SGHRS and CDR2 YFSETQ. The V and J ends lost 4 bases and 7 bases, in that order; junction bases with no gene match: 6. In DNA form, the CDR3 reads TGCGCCAGCAGCCAAAGACAGGGGCTTGGCTACACCTTC. Its protein product is CASSQRQGLGYTF.

This clonotype has a count of ten or more. The chain carries TRBV24-1 and TRBJ2-5, with D perhaps being TRBD1 or TRBD2 (5 bases each). V was trimmed by 4 bases and J by 1 base, leaving 12 bases between them. The CDR3 extends over 15 amino acids. Germline loops: CDR1 KGHDR, CDR2 SFDVKD. The CDR3 coding sequence is TGTGCCACCAGTGAAACGGGGCGCGCCCAAGAGACCCAGTACTTC. Translating gives CATSETGRAQETQYF.

The genes are TRBV5-1 and TRBJ2-5; D not resolved. CDR3 length equals 13 residues. V was cut by 2 bases and J by 3 bases, with 8 bases left in between. The germline V gene encodes CDR1 SGHRS and CDR2 YFSETQ. The CDR3 loop is CASSFWGEETQYF. In DNA, the CDR3 is TGCGCCAGCAGCTTTTGGGGTGAAGAGACCCAGTACTTC.

This clonotype was detected many times. This chain uses TRBV5-4 with TRBJ2-3; 7 nucleotides match TRBD1. Germline CDR1 reads SGHNT; CDR2 reads YYREEE (reference sequence). CDR3 length: 15 amino acids. Trimming cost V 4 bases and J 2 bases; bases outside gene matches: 7. The CDR3 nucleotides read TGTGCCAGCAGCCGACGACAGGGCGACACAGATACGCAGTATTTT. Residues: CASSRRQGDTDTQYF.

This clonotype was counted many times. CDR3 residues: CAWSVQGNQPQHF. CDR3 bases: TGTGCCTGGAGTGTACAGGGCAATCAGCCCCAGCATTTT. V usage is TRBV30 and J usage is TRBJ1-5; TRBD1 is a possible D gene (5 bases). CDR1 and CDR2 from the germline V gene are GTSNPN and SVGIG (reference sequence). The CDR3 consists of 13 residues. V shed 0 bases and J shed 2 bases, with 5 bases lying between them.

There are a few counts of this clonotype. The chain is built from TRBV7-2 and TRBJ2-3; tentatively, D is TRBD1 (5 bases). The V gene's germline CDR1 is SGHTA and CDR2 FQGNSA. This CDR3 contains 16 residues. Trimming pared 7 bases from V and 4 bases from J, leaving 21 bases between. Here the CDR3 DNA reads TGTGCCAGCACCCTTAGAGGTCAGGGTTCGCCAGATACGCAGTATTTT. This encodes CASTLRGQGSPDTQYF. Supplemented by reference TRBV7-2 and TRBJ2-3, the full variable domain reads GAGVSQSPSNKVTEKGKDVELRCDPISGHTALYWYRQSLGQGLEFLIYFQGNSAPDKSGLPSDRFSAERTGGSVSTLTIQRTQQEDSAVYLCASTLRGQGSPDTQYFGPGTRLTVL.